This T cell receptor beta chain was obtained from a study of blood T cell repertoires in COVID-19. Background on the study: Some COVID-19 samples were acute and others convalescent; all came from the United States, Italy and Spain. The cDNA or gDNA used as material had been derived from T cells, B-cell-depleted T cells, or PBMCs.

V lost 6 bases to trimming and J lost 0 bases, with 21 bases between them. The CDR3 length is 17 residues. CDR1 and CDR2 from the germline V gene are KGHSH and LQKENI. As handled by the study authors: Nucleated cell counts were estimated from reference gene primer amplification. The table came from immunoSEQ multiplex PCR; TCRdb's copy has only in-frame clones and leaves some out. V and J calls and clone size are given by that table; D and trimming were obtained from the DNA. The data contain 250,000 to 300,000 clones, less than 90% of them singletons. The specimen sequenced was peripheral blood. The gene calls are TRBV18 and TRBJ2-7, with D tentatively TRBD2 (7 bases). The receptor comes from a man in his 60s with acute or convalescent COVID-19. The CDR3 bases are TGTGCCAGCTCCTCCCAACAGGGCGGGAGTCTCTCCTACGAGCAGTACTTC. Its protein product is CASSSQQGGSLSYEQYF.